What follows are 29 T cell receptor beta chains derived from one specimen sequenced in a study of human T cells and chemical hapten exposure. TCRdb recomputed calls from the RACE reads with MiXCR, one row per CDR3 protein. This table has fewer than 200,000 distinct CDR3 sequences, just under 30% appearing once. Time point denoted: pre-sensitization, week 0. Noted treatment: therapeutic diphenylcyclopropenone sensitization with weekly scalp DPC. Sequencing was performed on whole blood, taken in connection with sensitization to the hapten diphenylcyclopropenone (DPC). These receptors were taken from a woman aged 25 to 39 with alopecia areata. Some clones in this sample may be carry-over from other donors' samples.

The chain has TRBV27 and TRBJ1-2; D remains unclear. This CDR3 comprises 14 residues. Trimming removed 7 bases from V and 8 bases from J, with 20 bases in between. Germline lookup yields CDR1 MNHEY and CDR2 SMNVEV (reference sequence). In DNA, the CDR3 is TGTGCCAGCACGACGGTAGGCAGGACCAGCGGCTACACCTTC. Translated, it gives CASTTVGRTSGYTF.

This clonotype was found a few times. V is TRBV28 and J is TRBJ1-2; no clear D gene. Germline V gives CDR1 MDHEN, CDR2 SYDVKM. V shed 5 bases and J shed 2 bases, with 12 bases lying between them. CDR3 length: 14 amino acids. CDR3 sequence (DNA): TGTGCCAGCAGTCCTCCAGGAGACAACTATGGCTACACCTTC. Its protein product is CASSPPGDNYGYTF.

This clonotype turned up a few times. This chain uses TRBV7-2 with TRBJ1-5; 7 bases align to TRBD1. Germline CDR1 is SGHTA and CDR2 is FQGNSA. CDR3 length: 15 residues. Germline trimming cut 1 base from V and 8 bases from J; bases unmatched to any gene: 8. The CDR3 DNA reads TGTGCCAGCAGCTTAGAGGGTAGGGGGCAGAAGCCCCAGCATTTT. Translation gives CASSLEGRGQKPQHF.

The chain couples TRBV29-1 to TRBJ2-1; TRBD2 agrees at 14 bases. Trimming at V came to 4 bases and at J to 6 bases, leaving 8 bases not matched to a gene. Looked up from germline, CDR1 is SQVTM and CDR2 is ANQGSEA. The CDR3 contains 16 residues. The CDR3 bases are TGCAGCGTTGGACAGGGACTAGCGGGAGCAGGCAATGAGCAGTTCTTC. Its translation is CSVGQGLAGAGNEQFF.

J is TRBJ2-1 and V is TRBV5-1; 9 nucleotides line up with TRBD2. Looked up from germline, CDR1 is SGHRS and CDR2 is YFSETQ. This CDR3 has 15 amino acids. With V trimmed by 2 bases and J by 10 bases, 10 bases remained unmatched. The CDR3: CASSLRIAGAGEQFF. The CDR3 DNA follows: TGCGCCAGCAGCTTAAGGATAGCGGGAGCGGGGGAGCAGTTCTTC. Full variable domain (remainder filled in from reference TRBV5-1 and TRBJ2-1): KAGVTQTPRYLIKTRGQQVTLSCSPISGHRSVSWYQQTPGQGLQFLFEYFSETQRNKGNFPGRFSGRQFSNSRSEMNVSTLELGDSALYLCASSLRIAGAGEQFFGPGTRLTVL.

This chain joins TRBV13 and TRBJ2-7, with D unresolved. There are 12 residues in the CDR3. Per the germline V gene, CDR1 is PRHDT and CDR2 is FYEKMQ (reference sequence). Deletions cut 4 bases from V and 3 bases from J, with 7 bases between. CDR3 loop: CASSSDFYEQYF. The DNA for the CDR3 is TGTGCCAGCAGCTCGGATTTCTACGAGCAGTACTTC.

The chain carries TRBV23-1 and TRBJ2-2, with 9 bases lining up with TRBD1. TRBV23-1 is given ORF status, its function remaining uncertain. V lost 9 bases and J lost 6; bases outside the gene matches: 8. CDR3 size: 14 residues. For the CDR3, the DNA is TGCGCCAGAAACCCGGGACAGGGACCCGGGGAGCTGTTTTTT. This gives the protein CARNPGQGPGELFF.

This clonotype has just a few counts. The chain couples TRBV19 to TRBJ2-1; a possible D gene is TRBD1 (6 bases). This CDR3 comprises 12 residues. V was trimmed by 5 bases and J by 6 bases, leaving 8 bases between them. CDR1 is LNHDA and CDR2 is SQIVND in the germline V gene (reference sequence). CDR3 nucleotide sequence: TGTGCCAGTAGTTACAGGGTCAATGAGCAGTTCTTC. Translating gives CASSYRVNEQFF.

The V and J genes are TRBV20-1 and TRBJ2-1, with no clear D. Germline assignment: CDR1 DFQATT and CDR2 SNEGSKA (reference sequence). Deletions cut 4 bases from V and 10 bases from J, with 11 bases between. The CDR3 contains 11 residues. CDR3 protein: CSAKRVGEQFF. In DNA form, the CDR3 reads TGCAGTGCTAAAAGGGTCGGCGAGCAGTTCTTC.

This clonotype was recorded at least ten times. The CDR3 region is CASSSGLAGHYEQYF. In nucleotides, the CDR3 is TGTGCCAGCAGCTCCGGACTAGCGGGGCACTACGAGCAGTACTTC. The V call is TRBV11-2, the J call TRBJ2-7; 12 bases line up with TRBD2. The CDR3 sequence is 15 residues long. The V gene end was trimmed by 4 bases and the J gene end by 3 bases; junction bases not matched to a gene: 4. Germline V gives CDR1 SGHAT, CDR2 FQNNGV.

The chain carries TRBV3-1 and TRBJ2-2; D remains unclear. Germline V gives CDR1 LGHDT, CDR2 YNNKEL (reference sequence). CDR3 size: 14 residues. V lost 2 bases and J 1 base, leaving 5 bases between the germline ends. CDR3 sequence (DNA): TGTGCCAGCAGCCAACTGATGAACACCGGGGAGCTGTTTTTT. Its protein is CASSQLMNTGELFF.

J is TRBJ1-2 and V is TRBV5-1; 8 bases match TRBD1. Germline V lookup: CDR1 SGHRS, CDR2 YFSETQ. With 5 bases clipped from V and 4 bases from J, the junction kept 13 bases outside the gene matches. This CDR3 region has 16 residues. CDR3 DNA sequence: TGCGCCAGCAGTTCAGGACAGGGAGGGCCCGGCTATGGCTACACCTTC. This gives the protein CASSSGQGGPGYGYTF. The whole variable domain, remainder taken from reference TRBV5-1 and TRBJ1-2, is KAGVTQTPRYLIKTRGQQVTLSCSPISGHRSVSWYQQTPGQGLQFLFEYFSETQRNKGNFPGRFSGRQFSNSRSEMNVSTLELGDSALYLCASSSGQGGPGYGYTFGSGTRLTVV.

This clonotype was seen a few times. The rearrangement joins TRBV6-6 to TRBJ2-1, with TRBD2 matching over 9 bases. Germline V gene data show CDR1 as MNHNY and CDR2 as SVGAGI (reference sequence). J was trimmed by 7 bases and V by 5 bases; bases with no gene match: 9. The length of the CDR3 is 15 residues. The DNA for the CDR3 is TGTGCCAGCAGTGCCCGCGGGGGGGCAGGTAATGAGCAGTTCTTC. Encoded protein: CASSARGGAGNEQFF.

This clonotype was seen more than once but under ten times. In nucleotides, the CDR3 is TGCAGCGTTGAGCACGCGGAGACCCAGTACTTC. It is translated as CSVEHAETQYF. This sequence joins TRBV29-1 and TRBJ2-5; D gene ambiguous. Germline V gene sequence: CDR1 SQVTM, CDR2 ANQGSEA. This CDR3 has 11 residues. Between the trimmed V and J ends, which lost 3 bases and 5 bases, there was a span of 7 bases.

The rearrangement joins TRBV18 to TRBJ1-1; the D is unclear. Germline V gene data show CDR1 as KGHSH and CDR2 as LQKENI. Trimming pared 2 bases from V and 2 bases from J, leaving 12 bases between. The CDR3 spans 15 residues. Here the CDR3 reads CASSPRREGNTEAFF. For the CDR3, the DNA is TGTGCCAGCTCACCAAGGAGGGAAGGCAACACTGAAGCTTTCTTT.

This clonotype was seen a handful of times. The chain links TRBV28 to TRBJ2-5; D remains ambiguous. This CDR3 has 14 residues. CDR1 and CDR2 (germline): MDHEN, SYDVKM. Trimming cost V 5 bases and J 6 bases, with 16 bases left between them. CDR3 coding DNA: TGTGCCAGCAGTCCGAGCTGGGGTAGACAGACCCAGTACTTC. Protein: CASSPSWGRQTQYF.

This clonotype occurred a few times. The rearrangement joins TRBV9 to TRBJ2-1, with TRBD2 matching 15 bases. In germline, CDR1 is SGDLS, CDR2 YYNGEE. The CDR3 sequence is 20 residues long. V lost 0 bases, J lost 4 bases, and 11 bases stayed unmatched. In DNA form, the CDR3 reads TGTGCCAGCAGCGTAGCTGACGGACTAGCGGGGGGGCTCAGGTACAATGAGCAGTTCTTC. Translation: CASSVADGLAGGLRYNEQFF.

This clonotype has just a few counts. J is TRBJ2-7 and V is TRBV10-3; no definite D call. Germline V gives CDR1 ENHRY, CDR2 SYGVKD. The ends were cut back, 6 bases at V and 0 bases at J, with 9 bases in the middle. This CDR3 contains 13 residues. The CDR3 region has the DNA TGTGCCATCAGGACCACAAGCTCCTACGAGCAGTACTTC. The encoded protein is CAIRTTSSYEQYF.

The table lists this clonotype with a few counts. This chain uses TRBV18 with TRBJ2-5; no reliable D call. Trimming left V 0 bases short and J 4 bases short, with 3 bases between. This CDR3 region has 12 residues. Per the germline V gene, CDR1 is KGHSH and CDR2 is LQKENI. The CDR3 DNA reads as TGTGCCAGCTCACCACCGAGAGAGACCCAGTACTTC. Protein: CASSPPRETQYF.

The J gene is TRBJ1-2, the V gene TRBV10-2, with 10 bases matching TRBD1. The germline CDR1 and CDR2 sequences are WSHSY and SAAADI. V dropped 3 bases and J dropped 6; count of bases not matched to a gene: 7. The CDR3 extends over 15 amino acids. The CDR3 spells CASSEVGTGVDGYTF. The CDR3 DNA sequence: TGCGCCAGCAGTGAAGTAGGGACAGGGGTGGATGGCTACACCTTC.

This clonotype came up a few times. V gene TRBV28 combines with J gene TRBJ2-7; D perhaps matches TRBD2 (6 bases). Germline V CDR1 and CDR2: MDHEN, SYDVKM. The CDR3 totals 14 residues. The V gene lost 3 bases and the J gene lost 0 bases, with 9 bases spanning the gap. The CDR3 spells CASSFPGASYEQYF. CDR3 nucleotides: TGTGCCAGCAGTTTTCCGGGAGCCTCCTACGAGCAGTACTTC.

This clonotype was counted between two and nine times. The rearrangement uses TRBV10-3 and TRBJ2-1; maybe TRBD1 (5 bases). V was pared by 2 bases and J by 2 bases, with 10 bases between. CDR1 is ENHRY, CDR2 SYGVKD, per germline. The CDR3 is 15 amino acids. The CDR3 nucleotides are TGTGCCATCAGTGAGGTGACAGCGACCTACAATGAGCAGTTCTTC. It specifies CAISEVTATYNEQFF.

V usage is TRBV14 and J usage is TRBJ1-1; D is uncertain. This CDR3 comprises 16 residues. The V gene lost 0 bases and the J gene lost 1 base, with 12 bases spanning the gap. Germline V gene lookup returns CDR1 SGHDN and CDR2 FVKESK. The CDR3 loop is CASSQEGGRPNTEAFF. CDR3 nucleotide sequence: TGTGCCAGCAGCCAAGAGGGCGGCAGACCGAACACTGAAGCTTTCTTT.

The rearrangement joins TRBV7-2 to TRBJ2-7, with 7 bases aligning to TRBD1. V was clipped by 0 bases and J by 4 bases; unmatched bases: 3. Germline V gene data show CDR1 as SGHTA and CDR2 as FQGNSA. The CDR3 has 14 amino acids. CDR3 region: CASSLAGQSYEQYF. CDR3 nucleotides: TGTGCCAGCAGCTTAGCGGGACAGTCTTACGAGCAGTACTTC. The variable domain in full, completed from reference TRBV7-2 and TRBJ2-7, reads GAGVSQSPSNKVTEKGKDVELRCDPISGHTALYWYRQSLGQGLEFLIYFQGNSAPDKSGLPSDRFSAERTGGSVSTLTIQRTQQEDSAVYLCASSLAGQSYEQYFGPGTRLTVT.

This clonotype was counted a few times. V usage is TRBV28 and J usage is TRBJ2-1; 16 bases are shared with TRBD2. This CDR3 is 17 amino acids long. After removal of 2 bases from V and 9 bases from J, the junction contained 7 bases not matched to a gene. Germline-derived CDR1 and CDR2 are MDHEN and SYDVKM. This CDR3 reads CASSLTGTSGRGGEQFF. CDR3 sequence (DNA): TGTGCCAGCAGTTTAACCGGGACTAGCGGGAGGGGGGGTGAGCAGTTCTTC. The full variable domain, with the rest looked up from reference TRBV28 and TRBJ2-1, is DVKVTQSSRYLVKRTGEKVFLECVQDMDHENMFWYRQDPGLGLRLIYFSYDVKMKEKGDIPEGYSVSREKKERFSLILESASTNQTSMYLCASSLTGTSGRGGEQFFGPGTRLTVL.

Only a few counts were recorded for this clonotype. DNA of the CDR3: TGTGCCAGCAGTTTCGGAACTAGTGGTGGCTACACCTTC. Amino acid sequence: CASSFGTSGGYTF. The V call is TRBV12-3 or TRBV12-4, the J call TRBJ1-2; D unresolved. The CDR3 loop spans 13 amino acids. Trimming pared 3 bases from V and 7 bases from J, leaving 12 bases between.

This clonotype turned up a few times. This sequence joins TRBV9 and TRBJ2-1; 9 bases are shared with TRBD2. The CDR3 is 17 amino acids. The ends lost 0 bases at V and 14 bases at J; junction bases unmatched: 18. The V gene's germline CDR1 is SGDLS and CDR2 YYNGEE. The CDR3 region is CASSVGAKAGGTGSEFF. CDR3 in DNA: TGTGCCAGCAGCGTAGGTGCCAAAGCGGGGGGAACCGGGTCGGAGTTCTTC.

There are a few counts of this clonotype. The rearrangement links TRBV18 to TRBJ2-1; D perhaps matches TRBD2 (6 bases). This CDR3 spans 15 amino acids. CDR1 is KGHSH and CDR2 is LQKENI in the germline V gene. V was shortened by 5 bases and J by 6 bases, with 17 bases between the two germline ends. The CDR3 coding sequence is TGTGCCAGCTCAACCTCGGGACTCCGGACCAATGAGCAGTTCTTC. Residues: CASSTSGLRTNEQFF.

The rearrangement uses TRBV11-2 and TRBJ2-2, with no clear D. The germline gives CDR1 SGHAT, CDR2 FQNNGV. V was trimmed by 1 base and J by 3 bases, leaving 6 bases between them. The CDR3 totals 14 residues. The CDR3 DNA follows: TGTGCCAGCAGCTTAGCTCTTTACACCGGGGAGCTGTTTTTT. This gives the protein CASSLALYTGELFF.